This record covers a single T cell receptor beta chain. J lost 11 bases, V lost 1 base, and 6 bases had no gene match. The CDR3 runs to 13 residues. The V gene's germline CDR1 is SGHDN and CDR2 FVKESK. Original data processing: Quantification of nucleated cells was approximated via reference gene primer amplification. Data came from immunoSEQ multiplex PCR; TCRdb stores just in-frame clones and leaves some out. That table is the source of V, J and clone size, and D and trimming were worked out from the DNA. In the table there are about 80,000 clones, roughly four fifths of which are singletons. The data belong to a study of blood T cell repertoires in COVID-19. Study-wide background: T cells, B-cell-depleted T cells, or PBMCs supplied cDNA or gDNA.

The sequencing sample was made of peripheral blood. The gene calls are TRBV14 and TRBJ2-7, with 9 bases matching TRBD2. This clonotype originated in a human donor in a cohort sampled during active COVID-19. The CDR3: CASSQVWAGGEYF. The CDR3 nucleotides read TGTGCCAGCAGCCAAGTCTGGGCGGGAGGGGAGTACTTC.